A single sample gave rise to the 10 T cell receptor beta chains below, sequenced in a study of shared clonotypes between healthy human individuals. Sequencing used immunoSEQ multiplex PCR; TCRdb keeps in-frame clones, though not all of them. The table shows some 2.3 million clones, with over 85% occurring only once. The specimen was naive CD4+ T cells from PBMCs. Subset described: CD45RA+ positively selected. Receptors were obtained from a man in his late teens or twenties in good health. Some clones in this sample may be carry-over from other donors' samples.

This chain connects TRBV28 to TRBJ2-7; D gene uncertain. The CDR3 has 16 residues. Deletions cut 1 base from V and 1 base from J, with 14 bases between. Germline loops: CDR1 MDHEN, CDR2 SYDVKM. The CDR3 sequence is CASSLSTPVGSYEQYF. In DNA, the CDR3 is TGTGCCAGCAGTTTATCCACCCCAGTGGGGTCCTACGAGCAGTACTTC.

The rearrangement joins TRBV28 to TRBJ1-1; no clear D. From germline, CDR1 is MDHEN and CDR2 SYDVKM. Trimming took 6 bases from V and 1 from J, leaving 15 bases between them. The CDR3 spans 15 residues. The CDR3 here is CASREPRRKNTEAFF. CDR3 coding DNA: TGTGCCAGCAGGGAGCCCCGACGAAAGAACACTGAAGCTTTCTTT. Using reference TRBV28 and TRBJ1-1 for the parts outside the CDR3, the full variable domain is DVKVTQSSRYLVKRTGEKVFLECVQDMDHENMFWYRQDPGLGLRLIYFSYDVKMKEKGDIPEGYSVSREKKERFSLILESASTNQTSMYLCASREPRRKNTEAFFGQGTRLTVV.

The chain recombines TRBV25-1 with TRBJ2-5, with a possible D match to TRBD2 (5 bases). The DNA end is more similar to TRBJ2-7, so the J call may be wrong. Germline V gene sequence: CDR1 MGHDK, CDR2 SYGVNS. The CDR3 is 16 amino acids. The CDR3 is CASSDPRSGSGYEQYF. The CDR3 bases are TGTGCCAGCAGTGACCCCAGGTCGGGGAGCGGCTACGAGCAGTACTTC.

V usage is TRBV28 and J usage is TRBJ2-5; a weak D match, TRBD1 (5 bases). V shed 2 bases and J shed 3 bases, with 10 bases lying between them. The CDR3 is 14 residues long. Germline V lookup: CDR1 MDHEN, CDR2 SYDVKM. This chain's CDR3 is CASSLLQGKETQYF. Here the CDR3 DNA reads TGTGCCAGCAGTTTACTCCAGGGTAAAGAGACCCAGTACTTC.

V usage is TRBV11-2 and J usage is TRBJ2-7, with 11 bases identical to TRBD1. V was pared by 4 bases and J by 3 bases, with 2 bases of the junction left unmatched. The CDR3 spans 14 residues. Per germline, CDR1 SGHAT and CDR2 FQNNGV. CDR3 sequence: CASSWTGGDYEQYF. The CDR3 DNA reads TGTGCCAGCAGCTGGACAGGGGGCGACTACGAGCAGTACTTC.

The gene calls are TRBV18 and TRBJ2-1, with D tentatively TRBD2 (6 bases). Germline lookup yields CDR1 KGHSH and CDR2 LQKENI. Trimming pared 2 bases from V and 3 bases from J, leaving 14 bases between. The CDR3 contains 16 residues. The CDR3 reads CASSPSGLPNYNEQFF. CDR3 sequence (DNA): TGTGCCAGCTCACCATCGGGACTCCCGAACTACAATGAGCAGTTCTTC.

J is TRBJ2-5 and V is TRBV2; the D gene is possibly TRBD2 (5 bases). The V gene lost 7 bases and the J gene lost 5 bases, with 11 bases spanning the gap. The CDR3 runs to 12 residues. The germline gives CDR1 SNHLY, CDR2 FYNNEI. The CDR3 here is CASNGVSETQYF. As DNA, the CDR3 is TGTGCCAGCAACGGGGTTTCCGAGACCCAGTACTTC.

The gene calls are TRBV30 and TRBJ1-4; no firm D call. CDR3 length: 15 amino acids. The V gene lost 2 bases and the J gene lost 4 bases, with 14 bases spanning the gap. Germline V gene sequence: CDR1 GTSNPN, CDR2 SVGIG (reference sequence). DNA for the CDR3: TGTGCCTGGAGTAATGTCGGGGTGAATAATGAAAAACTGTTTTTT. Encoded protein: CAWSNVGVNNEKLFF.

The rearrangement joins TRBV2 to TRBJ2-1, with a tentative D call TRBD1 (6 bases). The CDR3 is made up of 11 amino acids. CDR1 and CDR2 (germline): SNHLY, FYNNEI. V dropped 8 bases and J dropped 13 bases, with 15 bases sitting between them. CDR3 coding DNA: TGTGCCAGCTCAACAGGGCAGACACAGTTCTTC. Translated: CASSTGQTQFF.

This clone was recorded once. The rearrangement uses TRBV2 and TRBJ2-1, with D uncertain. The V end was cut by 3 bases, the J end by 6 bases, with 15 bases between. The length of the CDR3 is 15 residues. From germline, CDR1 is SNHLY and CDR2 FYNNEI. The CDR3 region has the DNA TGTGCCAGCAGTGACGAAATATTAGATGTCAATGAGCAGTTCTTC. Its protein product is CASSDEILDVNEQFF.